The 5 T cell receptor beta chains below all came from one sample that was sequenced in a study of T cell repertoires in cytomegalovirus infection. From the reads, TCRdb called clonotypes with MiXCR, one entry per CDR3 protein. Of roughly 140,000 distinct CDR3 sequences detected, 20% to 30% appear once; the ten largest clones hold 9.5% to 13%. The sequenced material came from PBMCs. The receptor source for this set is a human donor in good health (CMV status not recorded). Some clones in this sample may be carry-over from other donors' samples.

The chain uses TRBV7-8 and TRBJ2-7, with unresolved D. Per germline, CDR1 SGHVS and CDR2 FQNEAQ. V lost 2 bases to trimming and J lost 7 bases, with 6 bases between them. CDR3 length equals 11 residues. In DNA form, the CDR3 reads TGTGCCAGCAGCTTAATGACGGAGCAGTACTTC. Protein sequence: CASSLMTEQYF.

J is TRBJ2-7 and V is TRBV7-9; no reliable D call. The V end was cut by 5 bases, the J end by 2 bases, with 10 bases between. The CDR3 is 13 residues long. CDR1 SEHNR and CDR2 FQNEAQ come from the germline V gene (reference sequence). The DNA of the CDR3 is TGTGCCAGCAGCCCCTATCGACCCTACGAGCAGTACTTC. The encoded protein is CASSPYRPYEQYF.

The chain links TRBV29-1 to TRBJ2-1; TRBD2 agrees at 12 bases. V dropped 5 bases and J dropped 8; count of bases not matched to a gene: 13. The CDR3 length is 16 residues. In germline, CDR1 is SQVTM, CDR2 ANQGSEA. The CDR3 sequence is CSVSASGRGALDEQFF. The CDR3 DNA reads as TGCAGCGTTTCCGCTAGCGGGAGGGGAGCTCTGGATGAGCAGTTCTTC.

This chain uses TRBV20-1 with TRBJ2-7, with a weak D call TRBD2 (5 bases). The CDR3 totals 12 residues. V was shortened by 5 bases and J by 4 bases, with 12 bases between the two germline ends. CDR1 DFQATT and CDR2 SNEGSKA come from the germline V gene (reference sequence). DNA for the CDR3: TGCAGTGCTCCTAGACTAAATTACGAGCAGTACTTC. It encodes CSAPRLNYEQYF.

This clonotype was counted at least ten times. This chain uses TRBV28 with TRBJ1-5; D may be TRBD1 (5 bases). V gave up 7 bases and J gave up 5 bases, with 15 bases separating them. Germline lookup yields CDR1 MDHEN and CDR2 SYDVKM. This CDR3 spans 14 amino acids. The CDR3 DNA reads TGTGCCAGCAATGGGGGGGGGGGTTATCAGCCCCAGCATTTT. Translated: CASNGGGGYQPQHF. Complete variable domain (other parts from reference TRBV28 and TRBJ1-5): DVKVTQSSRYLVKRTGEKVFLECVQDMDHENMFWYRQDPGLGLRLIYFSYDVKMKEKGDIPEGYSVSREKKERFSLILESASTNQTSMYLCASNGGGGYQPQHFGDGTRLSIL.